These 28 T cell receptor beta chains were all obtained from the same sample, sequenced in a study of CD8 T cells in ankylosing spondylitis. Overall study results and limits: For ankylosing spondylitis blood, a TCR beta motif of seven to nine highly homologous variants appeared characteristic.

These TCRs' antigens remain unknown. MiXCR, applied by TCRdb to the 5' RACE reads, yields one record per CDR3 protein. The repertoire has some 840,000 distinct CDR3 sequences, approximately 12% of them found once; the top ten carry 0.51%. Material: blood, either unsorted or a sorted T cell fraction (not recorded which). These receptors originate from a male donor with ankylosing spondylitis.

CDR3 sequence reads: CAISDRKGHNEQFF. The CDR3 region has the DNA TGTGCCATATCCGACAGGAAGGGACACAATGAGCAGTTCTTC. The chain combines TRBV7-6 with TRBJ2-1; a weak D match, TRBD1 (6 bases). The CDR3 has 14 residues. V shed 10 bases and J shed 5 bases, with 18 bases lying between them. Germline CDR1 is SGHVS and CDR2 is FNYEAQ.

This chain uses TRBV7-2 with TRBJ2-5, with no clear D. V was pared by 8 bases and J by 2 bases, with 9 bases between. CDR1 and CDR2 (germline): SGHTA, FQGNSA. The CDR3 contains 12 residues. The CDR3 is CASGWVQETQYF. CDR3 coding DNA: TGTGCCAGCGGGTGGGTTCAAGAGACCCAGTACTTC.

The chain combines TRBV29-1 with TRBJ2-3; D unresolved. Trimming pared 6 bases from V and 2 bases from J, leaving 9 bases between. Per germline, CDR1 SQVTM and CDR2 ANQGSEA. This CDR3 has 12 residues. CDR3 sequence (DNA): TGCAGCGTGACCGGGTACACAGATACGCAGTATTTT. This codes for CSVTGYTDTQYF.

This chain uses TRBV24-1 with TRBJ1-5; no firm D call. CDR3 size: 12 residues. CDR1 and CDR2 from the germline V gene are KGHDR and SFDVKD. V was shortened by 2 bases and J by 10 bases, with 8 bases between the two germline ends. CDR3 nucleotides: TGTGCCACCAGTGATTCAGGAAATCCCCAGCATTTT. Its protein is CATSDSGNPQHF.

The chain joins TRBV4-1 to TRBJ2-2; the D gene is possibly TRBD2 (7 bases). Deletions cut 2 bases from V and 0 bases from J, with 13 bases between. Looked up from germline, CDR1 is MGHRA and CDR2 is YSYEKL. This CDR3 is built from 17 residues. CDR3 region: CASSQKGGTANTGELFF. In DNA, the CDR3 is TGCGCCAGCAGCCAAAAGGGGGGGACTGCGAACACCGGGGAGCTGTTTTTT.

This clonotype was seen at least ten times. Written as DNA, the CDR3 is TGTGCCAGCAGCGTGTACACTGGAAACACCATATATTTT. This translates into CASSVYTGNTIYF. The rearrangement uses TRBV3-1 and TRBJ1-3, with D hard to call. Germline V lookup: CDR1 LGHDT, CDR2 YNNKEL (reference sequence). This CDR3 contains 13 residues. Trimming pared 5 bases from V and 2 bases from J, leaving 7 bases between. Looking up the rest from reference TRBV3-1 and TRBJ1-3 gives the full variable domain: DTAVSQTPKYLVTQMGNDKSIKCEQNLGHDTMYWYKQDSKKFLKIMFSYNNKELIINETVPNRFSPKSPDKAHLNLHINSLELGDSAVYFCASSVYTGNTIYFGEGSWLTVV.

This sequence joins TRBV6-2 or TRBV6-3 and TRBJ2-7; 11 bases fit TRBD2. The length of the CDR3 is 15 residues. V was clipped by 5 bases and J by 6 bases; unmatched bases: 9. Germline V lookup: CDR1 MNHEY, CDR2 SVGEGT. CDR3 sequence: CASSRPTSGNREQYF. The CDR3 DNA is TGTGCCAGCAGTCGACCGACTAGCGGGAACCGCGAGCAGTACTTC.

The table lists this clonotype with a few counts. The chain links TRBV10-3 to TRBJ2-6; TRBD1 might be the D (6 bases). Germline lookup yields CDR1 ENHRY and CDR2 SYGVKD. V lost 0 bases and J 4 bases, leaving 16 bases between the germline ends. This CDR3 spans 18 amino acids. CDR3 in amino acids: CAISESKWEGTGANVLTF. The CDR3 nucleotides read TGTGCCATCAGTGAGTCGAAGTGGGAAGGGACAGGGGCCAACGTCCTGACTTTC.

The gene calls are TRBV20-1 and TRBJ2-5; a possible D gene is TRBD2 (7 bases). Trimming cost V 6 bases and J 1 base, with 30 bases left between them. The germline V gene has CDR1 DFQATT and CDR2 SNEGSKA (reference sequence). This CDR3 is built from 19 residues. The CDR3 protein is CSAPLRVQGGVRGQETQYF. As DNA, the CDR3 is TGCAGTGCCCCCCTCCGGGTACAGGGAGGGGTCCGAGGCCAAGAGACCCAGTACTTC.

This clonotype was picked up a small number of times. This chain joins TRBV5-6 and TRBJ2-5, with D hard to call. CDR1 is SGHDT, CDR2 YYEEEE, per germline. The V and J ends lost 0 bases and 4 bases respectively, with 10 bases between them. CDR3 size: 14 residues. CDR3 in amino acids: CASSLEVGIETQYF. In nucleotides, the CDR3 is TGTGCCAGCAGCTTGGAGGTGGGGATAGAGACCCAGTACTTC.

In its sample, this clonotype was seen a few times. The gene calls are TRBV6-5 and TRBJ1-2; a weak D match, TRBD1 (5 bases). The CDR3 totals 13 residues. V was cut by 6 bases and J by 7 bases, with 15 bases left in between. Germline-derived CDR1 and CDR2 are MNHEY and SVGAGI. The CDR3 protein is CASRYRTLGGYTF. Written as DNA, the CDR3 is TGTGCCAGCAGATACAGGACGCTCGGTGGCTACACCTTC.

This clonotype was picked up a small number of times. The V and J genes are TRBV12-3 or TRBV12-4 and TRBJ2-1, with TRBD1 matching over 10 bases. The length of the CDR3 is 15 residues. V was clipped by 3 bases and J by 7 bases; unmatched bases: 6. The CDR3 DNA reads TGTGCCAGCAGTTTGGGACAGGGGCGAGAAAATGAGCAGTTCTTC. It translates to CASSLGQGRENEQFF.

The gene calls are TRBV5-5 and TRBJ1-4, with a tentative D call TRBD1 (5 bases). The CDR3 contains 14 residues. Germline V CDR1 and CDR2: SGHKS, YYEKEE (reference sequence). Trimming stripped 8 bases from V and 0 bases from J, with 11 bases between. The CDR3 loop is CASGTLATNEKLFF. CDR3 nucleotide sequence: TGTGCCAGTGGGACGCTTGCAACTAATGAAAAACTGTTTTTT.

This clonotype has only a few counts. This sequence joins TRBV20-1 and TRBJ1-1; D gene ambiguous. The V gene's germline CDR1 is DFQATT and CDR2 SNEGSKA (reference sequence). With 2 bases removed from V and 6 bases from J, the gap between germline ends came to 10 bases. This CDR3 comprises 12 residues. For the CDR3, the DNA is TGCAGTGCTAGACCTTCTTCCGCTGAAGCTTTCTTT. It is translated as CSARPSSAEAFF.

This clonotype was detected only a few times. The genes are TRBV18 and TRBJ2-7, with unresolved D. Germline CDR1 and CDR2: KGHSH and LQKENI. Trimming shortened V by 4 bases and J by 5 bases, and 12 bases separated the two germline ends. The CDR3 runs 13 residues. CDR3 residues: CASSQRRDHEQYF. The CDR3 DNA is TGTGCCAGCTCACAGCGTAGAGACCACGAGCAGTACTTC.

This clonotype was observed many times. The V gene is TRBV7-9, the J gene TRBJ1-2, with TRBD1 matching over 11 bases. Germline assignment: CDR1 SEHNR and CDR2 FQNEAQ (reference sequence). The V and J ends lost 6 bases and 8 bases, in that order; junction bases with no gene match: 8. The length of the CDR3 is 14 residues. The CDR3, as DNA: TGTGCCAGCAGTCGGGGACAGGGGGATGGAGGCTACACCTTC. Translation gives CASSRGQGDGGYTF.

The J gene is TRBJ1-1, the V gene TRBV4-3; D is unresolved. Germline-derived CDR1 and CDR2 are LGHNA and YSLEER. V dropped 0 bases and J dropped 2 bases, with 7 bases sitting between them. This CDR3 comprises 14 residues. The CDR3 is CASSQEQQNTEAFF. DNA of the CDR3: TGCGCCAGCAGCCAAGAACAACAAAACACTGAAGCTTTCTTT.

CDR3 residues: CSKGRLPTYEQYF. CDR3 nucleotide sequence: TGCAGTAAAGGGCGCCTCCCGACCTACGAGCAGTACTTC. The V call is TRBV20-1, the J call TRBJ2-7; unclear D gene. The CDR3 runs to 13 residues. Germline CDR1 DFQATT, CDR2 SNEGSKA (reference sequence). Trimming cost V 8 bases and J 2 bases, with 16 bases left between them.

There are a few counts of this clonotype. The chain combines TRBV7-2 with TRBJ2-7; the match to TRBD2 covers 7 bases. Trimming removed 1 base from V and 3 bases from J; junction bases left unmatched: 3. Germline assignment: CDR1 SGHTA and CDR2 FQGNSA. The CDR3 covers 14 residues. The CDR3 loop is CASSLEGRVYEQYF. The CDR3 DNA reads TGTGCCAGCAGCTTAGAGGGGAGGGTCTACGAGCAGTACTTC. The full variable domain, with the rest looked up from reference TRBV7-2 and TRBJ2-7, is GAGVSQSPSNKVTEKGKDVELRCDPISGHTALYWYRQSLGQGLEFLIYFQGNSAPDKSGLPSDRFSAERTGGSVSTLTIQRTQQEDSAVYLCASSLEGRVYEQYFGPGTRLTVT.

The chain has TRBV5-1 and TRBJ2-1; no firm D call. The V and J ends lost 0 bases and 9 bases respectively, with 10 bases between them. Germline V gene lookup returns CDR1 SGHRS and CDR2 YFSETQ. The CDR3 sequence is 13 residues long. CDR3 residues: CASSLAGHGEQFF. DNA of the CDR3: TGCGCCAGCAGCTTGGCTGGGCATGGTGAGCAGTTCTTC.

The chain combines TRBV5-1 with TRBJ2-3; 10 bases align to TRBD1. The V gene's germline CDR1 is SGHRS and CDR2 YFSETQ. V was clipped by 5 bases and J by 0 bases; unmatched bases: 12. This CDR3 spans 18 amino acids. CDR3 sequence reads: CASSFDRGLRPSTDTQYF. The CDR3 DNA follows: TGCGCCAGCAGTTTCGACAGGGGGCTCCGCCCAAGCACAGATACGCAGTATTTT.

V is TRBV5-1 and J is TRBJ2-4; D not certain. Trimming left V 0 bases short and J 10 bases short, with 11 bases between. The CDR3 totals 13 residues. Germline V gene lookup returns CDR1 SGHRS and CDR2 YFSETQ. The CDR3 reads CASSLDPEGIQYF. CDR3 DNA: TGCGCCAGCAGCTTGGACCCCGAAGGAATTCAGTACTTC.

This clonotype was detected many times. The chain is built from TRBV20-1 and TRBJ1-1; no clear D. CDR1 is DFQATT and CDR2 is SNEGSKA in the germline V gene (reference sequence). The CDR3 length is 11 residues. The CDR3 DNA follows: TGCAGGCCCCTGGGAGGGTCTGAAGCTTTCTTT. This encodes CRPLGGSEAFF.

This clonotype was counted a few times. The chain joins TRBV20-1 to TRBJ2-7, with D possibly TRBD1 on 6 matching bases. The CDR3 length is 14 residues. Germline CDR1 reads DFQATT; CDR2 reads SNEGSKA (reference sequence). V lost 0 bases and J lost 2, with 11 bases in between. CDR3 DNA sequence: TGCAGTGCTAGAGATTCGACAGGAGCCTACGAGCAGTACTTC. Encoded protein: CSARDSTGAYEQYF.

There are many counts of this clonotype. CDR3 coding DNA: TGCAGTGCTATGGTCCCAGACAACTATGGCTACACCTTC. Its protein is CSAMVPDNYGYTF. The chain combines TRBV20-1 with TRBJ1-2; D unresolved. V gave up 4 bases and J gave up 2 bases, with 11 bases separating them. Germline values: CDR1 DFQATT, CDR2 SNEGSKA (reference sequence). CDR3 length equals 13 residues.

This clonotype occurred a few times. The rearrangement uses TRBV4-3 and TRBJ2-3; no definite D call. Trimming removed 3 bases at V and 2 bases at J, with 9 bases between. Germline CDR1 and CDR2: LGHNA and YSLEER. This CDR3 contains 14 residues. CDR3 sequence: CASSQRLYTDTQYF. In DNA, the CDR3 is TGCGCCAGCAGCCAGAGACTGTACACAGATACGCAGTATTTT.

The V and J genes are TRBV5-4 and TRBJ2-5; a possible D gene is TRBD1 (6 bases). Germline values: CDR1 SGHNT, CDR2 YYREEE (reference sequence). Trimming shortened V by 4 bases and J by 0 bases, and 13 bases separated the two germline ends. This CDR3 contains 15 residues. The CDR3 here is CASSRGQTYQETQYF. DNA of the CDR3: TGTGCCAGCAGCCGTGGACAGACGTACCAAGAGACCCAGTACTTC.

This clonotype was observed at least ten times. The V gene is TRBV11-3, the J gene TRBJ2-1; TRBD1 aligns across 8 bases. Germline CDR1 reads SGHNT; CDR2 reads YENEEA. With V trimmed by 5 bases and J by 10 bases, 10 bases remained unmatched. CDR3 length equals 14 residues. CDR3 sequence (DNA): TGTGCCAGCAGCCCCTCGACAGGGGTGAGGGAGCAGTTCTTC. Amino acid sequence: CASSPSTGVREQFF.